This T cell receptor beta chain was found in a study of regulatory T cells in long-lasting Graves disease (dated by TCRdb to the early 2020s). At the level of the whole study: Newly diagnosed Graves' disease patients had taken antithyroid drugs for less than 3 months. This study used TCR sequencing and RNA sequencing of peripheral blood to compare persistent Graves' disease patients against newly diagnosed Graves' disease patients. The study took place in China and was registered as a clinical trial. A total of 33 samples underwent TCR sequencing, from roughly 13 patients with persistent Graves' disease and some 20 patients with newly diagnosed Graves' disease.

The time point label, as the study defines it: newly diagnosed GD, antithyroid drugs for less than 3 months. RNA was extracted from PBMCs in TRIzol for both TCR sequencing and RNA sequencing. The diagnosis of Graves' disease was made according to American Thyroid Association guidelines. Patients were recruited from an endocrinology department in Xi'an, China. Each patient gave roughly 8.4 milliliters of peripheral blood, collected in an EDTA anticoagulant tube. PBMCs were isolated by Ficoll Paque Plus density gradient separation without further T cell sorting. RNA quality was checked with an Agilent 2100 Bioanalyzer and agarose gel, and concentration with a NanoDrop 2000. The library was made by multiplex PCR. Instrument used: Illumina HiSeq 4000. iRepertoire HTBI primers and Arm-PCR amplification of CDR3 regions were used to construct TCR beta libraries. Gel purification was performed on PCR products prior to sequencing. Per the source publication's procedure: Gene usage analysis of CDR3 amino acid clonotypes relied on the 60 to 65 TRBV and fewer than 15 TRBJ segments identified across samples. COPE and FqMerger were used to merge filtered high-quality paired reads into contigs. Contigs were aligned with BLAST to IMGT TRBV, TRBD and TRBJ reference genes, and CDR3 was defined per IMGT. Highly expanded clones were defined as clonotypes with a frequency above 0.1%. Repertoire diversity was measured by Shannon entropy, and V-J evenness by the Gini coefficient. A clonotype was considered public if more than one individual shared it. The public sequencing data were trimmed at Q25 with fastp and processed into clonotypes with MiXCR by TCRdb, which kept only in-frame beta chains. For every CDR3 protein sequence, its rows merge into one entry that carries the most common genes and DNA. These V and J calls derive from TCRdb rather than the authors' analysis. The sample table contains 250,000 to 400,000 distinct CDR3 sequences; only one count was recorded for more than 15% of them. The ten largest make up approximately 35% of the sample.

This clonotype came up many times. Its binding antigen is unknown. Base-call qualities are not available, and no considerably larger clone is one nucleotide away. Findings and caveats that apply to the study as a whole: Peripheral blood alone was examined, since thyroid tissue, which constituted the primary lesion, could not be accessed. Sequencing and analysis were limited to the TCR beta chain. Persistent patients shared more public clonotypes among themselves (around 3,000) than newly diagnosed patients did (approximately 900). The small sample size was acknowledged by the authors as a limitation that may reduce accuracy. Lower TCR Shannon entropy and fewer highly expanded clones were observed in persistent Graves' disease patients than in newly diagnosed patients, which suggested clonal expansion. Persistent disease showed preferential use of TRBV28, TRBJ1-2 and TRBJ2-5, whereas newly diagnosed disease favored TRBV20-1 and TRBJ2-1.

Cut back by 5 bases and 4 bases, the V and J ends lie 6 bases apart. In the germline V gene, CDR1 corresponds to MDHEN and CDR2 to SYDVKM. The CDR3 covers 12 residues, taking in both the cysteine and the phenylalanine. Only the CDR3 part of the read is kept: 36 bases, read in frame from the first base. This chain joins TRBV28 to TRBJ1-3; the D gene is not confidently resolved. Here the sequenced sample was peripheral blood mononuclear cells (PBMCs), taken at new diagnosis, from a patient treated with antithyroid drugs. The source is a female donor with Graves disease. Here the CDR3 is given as CASSNSGNTIYF. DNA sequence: TGTGCCAGCAGTAACAGCGGAAACACCATATATTTT.